This T cell receptor beta chain originates from a study of CD8+CD57+ T cells in acquired aplastic anemia. Study-level results: Patients were compared with controls for CD8+ Simpson's diversity, and no significant difference emerged.

The CDR3 sequence is 15 residues long. The germline gives CDR1 SGDLS, CDR2 YYNGEE. Genomic DNA provided the template from which TCR beta VDJ and CDR3 profiles were obtained. In TCRdb, the reads were re-called with MiXCR into one record per CDR3 protein. The table shows approximately 57,000 distinct CDR3 sequences, with around 50% occurring only once. Sequencing was done on patients that had shown CD8+CD57+ cell expansion by flow cytometry. Every patient presented with severe acquired aplastic anemia. Patients were treatment-naive when blood was sampled. Worth noting for this clonotype: Antigen unknown. At one end the junction does not follow the germline gene, possibly because of a read error.

Material for sequencing was sorted CD4+, CD8+, or CD8+CD57+ T cells (not recorded which) from PBMCs. The clonotype comes from a human donor with aplastic anemia. This sequence joins TRBV9 and TRBJ2-7; 7 bases map to TRBD1. CDR3 in amino acids: CASSRTWDSSYEQYF. CDR3 bases: TGTGCCAGCAGCCGTACCTGGGACAGCTCCTACGAGCAATACTTC.